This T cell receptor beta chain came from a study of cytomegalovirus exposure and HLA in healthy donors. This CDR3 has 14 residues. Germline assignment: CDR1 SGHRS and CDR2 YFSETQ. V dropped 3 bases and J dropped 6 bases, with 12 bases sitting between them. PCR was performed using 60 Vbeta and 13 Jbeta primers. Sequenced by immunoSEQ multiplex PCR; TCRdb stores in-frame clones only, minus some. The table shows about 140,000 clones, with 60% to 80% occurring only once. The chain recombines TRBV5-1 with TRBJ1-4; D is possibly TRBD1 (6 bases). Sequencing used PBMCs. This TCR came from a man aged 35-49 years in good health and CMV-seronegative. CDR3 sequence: CASSSWGGHEKLFF. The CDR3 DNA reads TGCGCCAGCAGCTCCTGGGGGGGGCATGAAAAACTGTTTTTT.